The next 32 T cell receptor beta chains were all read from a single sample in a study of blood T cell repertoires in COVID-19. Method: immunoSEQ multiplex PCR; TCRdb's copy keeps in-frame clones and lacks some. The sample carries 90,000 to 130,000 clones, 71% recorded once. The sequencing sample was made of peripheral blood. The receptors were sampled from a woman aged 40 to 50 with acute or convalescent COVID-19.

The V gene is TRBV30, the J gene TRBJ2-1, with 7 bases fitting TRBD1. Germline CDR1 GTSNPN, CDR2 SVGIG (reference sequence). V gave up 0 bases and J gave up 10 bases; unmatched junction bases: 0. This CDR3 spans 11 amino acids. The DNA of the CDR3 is TGTGCCTGGAGTGTACAGGGGGAGCAGTTCTTC. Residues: CAWSVQGEQFF.

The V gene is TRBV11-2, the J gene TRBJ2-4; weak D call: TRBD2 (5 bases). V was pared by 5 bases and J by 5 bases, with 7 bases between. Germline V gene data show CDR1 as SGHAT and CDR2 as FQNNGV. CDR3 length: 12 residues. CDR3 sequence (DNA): TGTGCCAGCAGCCCCGGGGAAAACATTCAGTACTTC. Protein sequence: CASSPGENIQYF. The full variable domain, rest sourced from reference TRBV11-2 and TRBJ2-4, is EAGVAQSPRYKIIEKRQSVAFWCNPISGHATLYWYQQILGQGPKLLIQFQNNGVVDDSQLPKDRFSAERLKGVDSTLKIQPAKLEDSAVYLCASSPGENIQYFGAGTRLSVL.

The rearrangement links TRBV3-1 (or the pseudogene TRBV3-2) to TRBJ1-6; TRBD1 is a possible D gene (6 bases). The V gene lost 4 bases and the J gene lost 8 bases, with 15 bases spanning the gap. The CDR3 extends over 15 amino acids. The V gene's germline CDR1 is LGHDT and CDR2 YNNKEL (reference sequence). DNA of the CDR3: TGTGCCAGCAGCCGGAACAGGGTCTTGGATTCACCCCTCCACTTT. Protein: CASSRNRVLDSPLHF.

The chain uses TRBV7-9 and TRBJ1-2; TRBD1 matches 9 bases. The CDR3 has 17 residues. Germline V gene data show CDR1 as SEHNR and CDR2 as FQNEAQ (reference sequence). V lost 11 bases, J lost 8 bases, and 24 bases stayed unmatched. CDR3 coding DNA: TGTGCCGCTCCGAAACCGGGACAGGGAGCGACCGGGGGAGGCTACACCTTC. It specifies CAAPKPGQGATGGGYTF.

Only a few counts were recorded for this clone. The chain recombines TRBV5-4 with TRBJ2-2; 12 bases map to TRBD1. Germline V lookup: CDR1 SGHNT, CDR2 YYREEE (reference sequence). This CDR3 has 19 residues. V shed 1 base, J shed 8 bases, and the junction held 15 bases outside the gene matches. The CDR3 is CASSLPGQGAGGLLGELFF. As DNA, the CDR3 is TGTGCCAGCAGCTTGCCGGGACAGGGGGCAGGGGGGTTACTAGGGGAGCTGTTTTTT.

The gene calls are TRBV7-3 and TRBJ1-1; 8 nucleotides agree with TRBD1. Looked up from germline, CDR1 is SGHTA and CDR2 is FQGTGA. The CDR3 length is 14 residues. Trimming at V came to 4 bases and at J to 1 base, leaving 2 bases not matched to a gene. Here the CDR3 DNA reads TGTGCCAGCAGCTCCCAGGGGGCGAACACTGAAGCTTTCTTT. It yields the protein CASSSQGANTEAFF.

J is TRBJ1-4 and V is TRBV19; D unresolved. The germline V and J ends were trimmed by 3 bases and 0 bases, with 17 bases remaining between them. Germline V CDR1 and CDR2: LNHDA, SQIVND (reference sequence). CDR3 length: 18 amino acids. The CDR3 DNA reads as TGTGCCAGTAGTATCATGCGGAATGGGTACGCAACTAATGAAAAACTGTTTTTT. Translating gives CASSIMRNGYATNEKLFF.

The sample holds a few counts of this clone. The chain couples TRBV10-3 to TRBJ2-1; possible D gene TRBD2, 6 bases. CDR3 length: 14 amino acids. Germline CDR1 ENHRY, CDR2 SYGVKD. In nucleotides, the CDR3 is TGTGCTACCAACGGGGGTTATGTATACAATGAGCAGTTCTTC. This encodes CATNGGYVYNEQFF.

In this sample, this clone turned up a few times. Here the CDR3 DNA reads TGTGCCAGCAGTCCTCAGGGGGGCCTTTATAGCAATCAGCCCCAGCATTTT. Translation: CASSPQGGLYSNQPQHF. This chain connects TRBV28 to TRBJ1-5; 7 bases agree with TRBD1. CDR1 is MDHEN, CDR2 SYDVKM, per germline. V was clipped by 5 bases and J by 0 bases; unmatched bases: 10. This CDR3 contains 17 residues.

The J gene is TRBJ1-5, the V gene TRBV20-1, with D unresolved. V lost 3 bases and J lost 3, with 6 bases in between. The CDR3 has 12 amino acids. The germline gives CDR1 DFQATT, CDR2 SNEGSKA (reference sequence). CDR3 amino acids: CSASSPNQPQHF. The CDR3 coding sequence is TGCAGTGCTAGTTCTCCCAATCAGCCCCAGCATTTT.

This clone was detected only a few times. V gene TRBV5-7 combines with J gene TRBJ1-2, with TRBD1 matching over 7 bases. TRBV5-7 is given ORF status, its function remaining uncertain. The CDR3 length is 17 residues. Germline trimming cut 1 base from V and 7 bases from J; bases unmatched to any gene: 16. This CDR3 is CASSLRSGLRGCVGYTF. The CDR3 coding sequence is TGTGCCAGCAGCTTGAGGTCGGGCCTCAGGGGGTGCGTTGGCTACACCTTC.

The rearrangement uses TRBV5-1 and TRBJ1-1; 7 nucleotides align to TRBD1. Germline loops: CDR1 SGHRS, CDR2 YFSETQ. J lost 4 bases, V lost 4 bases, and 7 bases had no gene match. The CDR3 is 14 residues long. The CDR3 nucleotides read TGCGCCAGCAGCACGGCCTCAGGGGGCACTGAAGCTTTCTTT. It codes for CASSTASGGTEAFF.

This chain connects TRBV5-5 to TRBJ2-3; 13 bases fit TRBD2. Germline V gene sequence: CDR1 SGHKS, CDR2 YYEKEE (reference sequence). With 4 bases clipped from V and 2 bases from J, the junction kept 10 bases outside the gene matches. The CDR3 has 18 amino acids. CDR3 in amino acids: CASSTIGTSGAYTDTQYF. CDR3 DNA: TGTGCCAGCAGCACCATAGGGACTAGCGGGGCCTACACAGATACGCAGTATTTT.

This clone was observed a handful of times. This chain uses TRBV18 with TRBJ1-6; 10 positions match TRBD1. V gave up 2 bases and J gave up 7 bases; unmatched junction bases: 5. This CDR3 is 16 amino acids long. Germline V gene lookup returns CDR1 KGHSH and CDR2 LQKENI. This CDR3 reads CASSPNKGQGNSPLHF. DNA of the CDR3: TGTGCCAGCTCACCAAACAAGGGACAGGGGAATTCACCCCTCCACTTT.

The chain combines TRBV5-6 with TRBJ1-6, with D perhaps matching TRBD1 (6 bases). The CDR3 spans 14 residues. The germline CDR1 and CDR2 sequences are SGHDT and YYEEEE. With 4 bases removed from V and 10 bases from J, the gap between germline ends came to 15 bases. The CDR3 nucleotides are TGTGCCAGCAGCCTCCGACAGGTTCGATCACCCCTCCACTTT. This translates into CASSLRQVRSPLHF.

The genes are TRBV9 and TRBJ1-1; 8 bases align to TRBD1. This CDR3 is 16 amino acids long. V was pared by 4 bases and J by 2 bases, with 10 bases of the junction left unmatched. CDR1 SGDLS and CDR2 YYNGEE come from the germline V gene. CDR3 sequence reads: CASSLKGDRSNTEAFF. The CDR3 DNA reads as TGTGCCAGCAGCCTAAAGGGGGACAGGAGCAACACTGAAGCTTTCTTT.

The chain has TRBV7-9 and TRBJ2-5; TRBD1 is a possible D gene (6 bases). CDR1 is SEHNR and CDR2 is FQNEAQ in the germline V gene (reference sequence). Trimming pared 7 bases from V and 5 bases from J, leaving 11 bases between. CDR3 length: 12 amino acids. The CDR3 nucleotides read TGTGCCAGCACCACAGGGTTGGAGACCCAGTACTTC. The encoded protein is CASTTGLETQYF.

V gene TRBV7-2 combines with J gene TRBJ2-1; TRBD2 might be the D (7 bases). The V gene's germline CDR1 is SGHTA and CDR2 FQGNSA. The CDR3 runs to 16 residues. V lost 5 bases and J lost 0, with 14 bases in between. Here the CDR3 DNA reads TGTGCCAGCAGCCCTCCGGGGGGCGGCTCCTACAATGAGCAGTTCTTC. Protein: CASSPPGGGSYNEQFF.

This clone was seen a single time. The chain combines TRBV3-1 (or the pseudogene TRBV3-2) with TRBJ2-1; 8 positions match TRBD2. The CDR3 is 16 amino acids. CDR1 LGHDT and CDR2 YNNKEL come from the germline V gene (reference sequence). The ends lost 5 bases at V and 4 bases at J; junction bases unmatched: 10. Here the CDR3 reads CASSSPLSGGYNEQFF. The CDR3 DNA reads TGTGCCAGCAGCTCGCCGTTGTCGGGGGGGTACAATGAGCAGTTCTTC.

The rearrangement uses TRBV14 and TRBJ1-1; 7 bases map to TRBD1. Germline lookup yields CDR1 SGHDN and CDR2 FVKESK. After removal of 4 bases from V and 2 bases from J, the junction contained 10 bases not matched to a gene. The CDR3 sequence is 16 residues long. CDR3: CASSPSWGQSNTEAFF. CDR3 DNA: TGTGCCAGCAGCCCTTCCTGGGGACAGAGTAACACTGAAGCTTTCTTT. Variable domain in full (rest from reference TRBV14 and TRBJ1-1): EAGVTQFPSHSVIEKGQTVTLRCDPISGHDNLYWYRRVMGKEIKFLLHFVKESKQDESGMPNNRFLAERTGGTYSTLKVQPAELEDSGVYFCASSPSWGQSNTEAFFGQGTRLTVV.

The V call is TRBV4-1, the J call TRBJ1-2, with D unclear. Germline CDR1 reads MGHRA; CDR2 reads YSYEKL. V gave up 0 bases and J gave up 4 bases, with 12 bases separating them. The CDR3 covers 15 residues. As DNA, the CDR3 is TGCGCCAGCAGCCAAGACCCTGGACTGCTCTATGGCTACACCTTC. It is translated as CASSQDPGLLYGYTF.

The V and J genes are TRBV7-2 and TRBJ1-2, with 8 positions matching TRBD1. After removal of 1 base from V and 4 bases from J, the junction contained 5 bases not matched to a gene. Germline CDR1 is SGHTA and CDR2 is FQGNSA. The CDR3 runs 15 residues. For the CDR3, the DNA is TGTGCCAGCAGCTTAGACCGACAGGGGTTCTATGGCTACACCTTC. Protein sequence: CASSLDRQGFYGYTF.

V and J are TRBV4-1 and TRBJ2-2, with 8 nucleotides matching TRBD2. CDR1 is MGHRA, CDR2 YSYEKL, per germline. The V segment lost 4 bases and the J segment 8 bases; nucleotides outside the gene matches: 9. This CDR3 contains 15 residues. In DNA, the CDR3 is TGCGCCAGCAGCCGGATGGGACTAGGAATGGGGGAGCTGTTTTTT. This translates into CASSRMGLGMGELFF.

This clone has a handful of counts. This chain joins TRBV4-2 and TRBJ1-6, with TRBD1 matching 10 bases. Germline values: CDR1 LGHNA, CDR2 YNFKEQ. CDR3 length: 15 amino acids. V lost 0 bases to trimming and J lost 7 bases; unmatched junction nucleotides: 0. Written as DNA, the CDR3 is TGTGCCAGCAGCCAAGAGGGACAGGGGAATTCACCCCTCCACTTT. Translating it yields CASSQEGQGNSPLHF.

The CDR3: CASSFYGGGNTGELFF. CDR3 DNA sequence: TGTGCCAGCAGTTTTTATGGGGGGGGAAACACCGGGGAGCTGTTTTTT. This sequence joins TRBV27 and TRBJ2-2; TRBD2 matches at 7 bases. The CDR3 length is 16 residues. The germline CDR1 and CDR2 sequences are MNHEY and SMNVEV (reference sequence). Trimming removed 3 bases from V and 2 bases from J; junction bases left unmatched: 6.

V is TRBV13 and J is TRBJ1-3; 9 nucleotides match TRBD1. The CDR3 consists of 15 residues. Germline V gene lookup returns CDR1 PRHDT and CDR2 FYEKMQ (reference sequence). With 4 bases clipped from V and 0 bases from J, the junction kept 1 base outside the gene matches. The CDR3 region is CASSWTGDSGNTIYF. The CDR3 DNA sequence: TGTGCCAGCAGCTGGACAGGGGACTCTGGAAACACCATATATTTT.

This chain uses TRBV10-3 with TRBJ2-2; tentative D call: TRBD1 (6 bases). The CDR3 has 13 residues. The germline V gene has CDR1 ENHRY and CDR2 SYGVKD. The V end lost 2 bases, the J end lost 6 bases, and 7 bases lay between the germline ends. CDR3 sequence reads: CAISETGPGELFF. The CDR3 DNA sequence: TGTGCCATCAGTGAGACAGGGCCCGGGGAGCTGTTTTTT.

The CDR3 is CASRNRDREGGYTF. Written as DNA, the CDR3 is TGCGCCAGCAGAAATAGGGACAGGGAAGGTGGCTACACCTTC. The chain is built from TRBV5-1 and TRBJ1-2; 9 bases agree with TRBD1. The germline V gene has CDR1 SGHRS and CDR2 YFSETQ. The trim removed 5 bases at V and 7 bases at J, leaving 9 bases unmatched. The CDR3 is made up of 14 amino acids.

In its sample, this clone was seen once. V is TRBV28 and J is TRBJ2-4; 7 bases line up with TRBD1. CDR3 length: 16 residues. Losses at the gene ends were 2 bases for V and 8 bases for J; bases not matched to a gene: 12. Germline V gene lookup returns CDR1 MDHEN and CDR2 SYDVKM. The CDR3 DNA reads TGTGCCAGCAGTTTAAGGGGAAGGGGCGACAGGGACATTCAGTACTTC. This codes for CASSLRGRGDRDIQYF.

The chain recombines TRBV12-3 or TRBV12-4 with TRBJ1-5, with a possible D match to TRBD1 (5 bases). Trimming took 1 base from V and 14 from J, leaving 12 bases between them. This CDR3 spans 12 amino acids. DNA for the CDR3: TGTGCCAGCAGTTTAGGTGATAGGACAAAGCATTTT. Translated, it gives CASSLGDRTKHF.

The CDR3 DNA reads as TGCGCCAGCAGCCAAGAGGGGGCGGGGGAGGGAGACATTCAGTACTTC. As protein: CASSQEGAGEGDIQYF. V gene TRBV4-3 combines with J gene TRBJ2-4, with TRBD2 as a possible D gene (7 bases). V was trimmed by 0 bases and J by 8 bases, leaving 17 bases between them. The CDR3 sequence is 16 residues long. Looked up from germline, CDR1 is LGHNA and CDR2 is YSLEER.

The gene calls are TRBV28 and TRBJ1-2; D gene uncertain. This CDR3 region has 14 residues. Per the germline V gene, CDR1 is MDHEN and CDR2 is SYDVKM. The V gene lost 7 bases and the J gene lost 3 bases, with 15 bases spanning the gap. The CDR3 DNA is TGTGCCAGCAAGAGAGGCGCTATCGACTATGGCTACACCTTC. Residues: CASKRGAIDYGYTF.